These 27 T cell receptor beta chains were sequenced from one sample in a study of shared clonotypes between healthy human individuals. Libraries were prepared by immunoSEQ multiplex PCR; TCRdb keeps only in-frame clonotypes and omits some of them. The sample lists 850,000 to 1,200,000 clones; 65% to 75% were seen once. Sequenced material: memory CD4+ T cells sorted from blood. Subset defined: CD45RA-negative fraction. These receptor sequences come from a man aged 18 to 29 in good health.

The chain recombines TRBV19 with TRBJ1-2; D may be TRBD1 (5 bases). CDR3 length: 12 amino acids. CDR1 is LNHDA and CDR2 is SQIVND in the germline V gene (reference sequence). V lost 3 bases and J 8 bases, leaving 10 bases between the germline ends. The CDR3 is CASSMGGFGYTF. In nucleotides, the CDR3 is TGTGCCAGTAGTATGGGGGGGTTCGGCTACACCTTC.

This clone was counted only a few times. The chain joins TRBV11-2 to TRBJ1-2; TRBD1 aligns across 7 bases. There are 15 residues in the CDR3. CDR1 is SGHAT, CDR2 FQNNGV, per germline. V was pared by 5 bases and J by 4 bases, with 10 bases of the junction left unmatched. The DNA of the CDR3 is TGTGCCAGCAGCCCGGGACAGCACTACTTCTATGGCTACACCTTC. As protein: CASSPGQHYFYGYTF.

The chain couples TRBV7-2 to TRBJ1-1; D possibly corresponds to TRBD1 (5 bases). Per the germline V gene, CDR1 is SGHTA and CDR2 is FQGNSA. The CDR3 is made up of 17 amino acids. Trimming left V 1 base short and J 5 bases short, with 20 bases between. The CDR3 sequence: CASSLVGTNSWGTEAFF. The CDR3 bases are TGTGCCAGCAGCTTAGTTGGGACGAATTCCTGGGGGACTGAAGCTTTCTTT.

Only one count was recorded for this clone. This chain links TRBV5-8 with TRBJ2-7, with a tentative D call TRBD1 (6 bases). Trimming removed 4 bases from V and 1 base from J, with 15 bases in between. The CDR3 consists of 15 residues. Germline V gene sequence: CDR1 SGHTS, CDR2 YDEGEE. The CDR3: CASSRLTGGSYEQYF. CDR3 nucleotide sequence: TGTGCCAGCAGCCGTCTGACAGGCGGTTCCTACGAGCAGTACTTC.

The V and J genes are TRBV9 and TRBJ1-4, with 8 bases matching TRBD1. The V gene end was trimmed by 3 bases and the J gene end by 8 bases; junction bases not matched to a gene: 18. Germline CDR1 SGDLS, CDR2 YYNGEE. This CDR3 comprises 18 residues. CDR3 coding DNA: TGTGCCAGCAGCGCCGGAAGAACAGGGGGAAGTTTCGAGGAAAAACTGTTTTTT. This codes for CASSAGRTGGSFEEKLFF.

J is TRBJ2-1 and V is TRBV5-8; a possible D gene is TRBD2 (7 bases). Trimming took 1 base from V and 0 from J, leaving 8 bases between them. The CDR3 length is 15 residues. Germline values: CDR1 SGHTS, CDR2 YDEGEE. CDR3 residues: CASSLRGASYNEQFF. The CDR3 bases are TGTGCCAGCAGCTTGCGGGGGGCCTCCTACAATGAGCAGTTCTTC.

This clone was seen only once. The genes are TRBV19 and TRBJ1-5, with D possibly TRBD1 on 5 matching bases. The CDR3 has 12 residues. The V and J ends lost 10 bases and 2 bases respectively, with 9 bases between them. CDR1 and CDR2 (germline): LNHDA, SQIVND (reference sequence). Here the CDR3 DNA reads TGTGCCACAGGGACGGGCAATCAGCCCCAGCATTTT. Translating gives CATGTGNQPQHF. Complete variable domain (other parts from reference TRBV19 and TRBJ1-5): DGGITQSPKYLFRKEGQNVTLSCEQNLNHDAMYWYRQDPGQGLRLIYYSQIVNDFQKGDIAEGYSVSREKKESFPLTVTSAQKNPTAFYLCATGTGNQPQHFGDGTRLSIL.

The chain combines TRBV12-5 with TRBJ2-6; 8 bases align to TRBD1. Germline lookup yields CDR1 LGHNT and CDR2 FRNRAP. J lost 2 bases, V lost 1 base, and 19 bases had no gene match. The CDR3 spans 22 residues. CDR3 protein: CASGLAALVTGTGSTGANVLTF. DNA for the CDR3: TGTGCTAGTGGTTTGGCCGCTCTCGTAACGGGGACAGGTTCTACTGGGGCCAACGTCCTGACTTTC.

V gene TRBV28 combines with J gene TRBJ2-5; 7 positions match TRBD2. Losses at the gene ends were 6 bases for V and 4 bases for J; bases not matched to a gene: 11. This CDR3 comprises 15 residues. Germline CDR1 is MDHEN and CDR2 is SYDVKM. The DNA for the CDR3 is TGTGCCAGCAGCTCGGGGGGAATTGGAAGAGAGACCCAGTACTTC. It is translated as CASSSGGIGRETQYF.

This clone was observed once. V usage is TRBV2 and J usage is TRBJ1-5; tentatively, D is TRBD1 (5 bases). CDR1 and CDR2 (germline): SNHLY, FYNNEI. Trimming removed 0 bases at V and 2 bases at J, with 14 bases between. The length of the CDR3 is 17 residues. CDR3 DNA: TGTGCCAGCAGTGAAGCGCGCGGGACTGGAGGCAATCAGCCCCAGCATTTT. Encoded protein: CASSEARGTGGNQPQHF.

J is TRBJ1-6 and V is TRBV5-5; D is undetermined. Between the trimmed V and J ends, which lost 0 bases and 8 bases, there was a span of 9 bases. The CDR3 has 14 amino acids. Per the germline V gene, CDR1 is SGHKS and CDR2 is YYEKEE (reference sequence). The CDR3 DNA is TGTGCCAGCAGCTTGGTCAGTAGGGATTCACCCCTCCACTTT. Translation: CASSLVSRDSPLHF.

This chain uses TRBV6-5 with TRBJ1-5; D gene unclear. Looked up from germline, CDR1 is MNHEY and CDR2 is SVGAGI. The CDR3 sequence is 15 residues long. V lost 10 bases and J lost 2, with 18 bases in between. The CDR3 loop reads CATKAELRGNQPQHF. The DNA for the CDR3 is TGTGCCACAAAGGCGGAGCTTAGAGGCAATCAGCCCCAGCATTTT.

This clone was detected only once. The V and J genes are TRBV4-3 and TRBJ2-1; 11 bases match TRBD2. The CDR3 extends over 16 amino acids. After removal of 4 bases from V and 3 bases from J, the junction contained 5 bases not matched to a gene. Germline CDR1 LGHNA, CDR2 YSLEER. The CDR3 is CASSPWGLADYNEQFF. In DNA, the CDR3 is TGCGCCAGCAGCCCCTGGGGACTAGCGGACTACAATGAGCAGTTCTTC.

A word on this clone: In the same sample, other DNA sequences code for this CDR3. This rearrangement joins TRBV10-3 to TRBJ2-3; no clear D. The germline CDR1 and CDR2 sequences are ENHRY and SYGVKD. The CDR3 loop spans 12 amino acids. The V end lost 2 bases, the J end lost 5 bases, and 5 bases lay between the germline ends. The CDR3: CAISEAGDTQYF. The CDR3 coding sequence is TGTGCCATCAGTGAGGCAGGAGATACGCAGTATTTT.

The chain combines TRBV30 with TRBJ1-5, with a weak D call TRBD1 (6 bases). CDR1 GTSNPN and CDR2 SVGIG come from the germline V gene (reference sequence). V was cut by 1 base and J by 0 bases, with 10 bases left in between. This CDR3 region has 15 residues. The CDR3 loop is CAWSGGGYSNQPQHF. For the CDR3, the DNA is TGTGCCTGGAGTGGAGGGGGATATAGCAATCAGCCCCAGCATTTT.

The chain employs TRBV19 and TRBJ2-1; 9 nucleotides align to TRBD1. The CDR3 has 13 amino acids. J gave up 7 bases and V 8 bases, and 6 bases lay outside the gene matches. Germline V gene lookup returns CDR1 LNHDA and CDR2 SQIVND (reference sequence). This chain's CDR3 is CASRDRGTNEQFF. In DNA, the CDR3 is TGTGCCAGTCGTGACAGGGGGACGAATGAGCAGTTCTTC.

The gene calls are TRBV28 and TRBJ2-3; the match to TRBD2 covers 11 bases. Trimming at V came to 2 bases and at J to 2 bases, leaving 3 bases not matched to a gene. The germline V gene encodes CDR1 MDHEN and CDR2 SYDVKM. This CDR3 is 16 amino acids long. CDR3 in amino acids: CASSLGGLAVTDTQYF. CDR3 coding DNA: TGTGCCAGCAGTTTAGGGGGACTAGCGGTCACAGATACGCAGTATTTT.

The chain joins TRBV5-1 to TRBJ2-1; TRBD1 aligns across 8 bases. The germline V gene encodes CDR1 SGHRS and CDR2 YFSETQ. The CDR3 is 15 residues long. The J segment lost 2 bases and the V segment lost 4 bases, leaving 5 bases of the junction unmatched. As DNA, the CDR3 is TGCGCCAGCAGCCGAGGACAGGGCCCCTACAATGAGCAGTTCTTC. As protein: CASSRGQGPYNEQFF.

The J gene is TRBJ1-6, the V gene TRBV18; D remains unclear. Trimming pared 6 bases from V and 10 bases from J, leaving 13 bases between. Germline V gene lookup returns CDR1 KGHSH and CDR2 LQKENI. This CDR3 region has 13 residues. CDR3 bases: TGTGCCAGCTCCCTTGAGTCGGGGTCACCCCTCCACTTT. Protein product: CASSLESGSPLHF.

As for this clone: Other DNA sequences in the sample encode the same CDR3. The rearrangement uses TRBV5-1 and TRBJ2-1; D is ambiguous. V shed 0 bases and J shed 0 bases, with 4 bases lying between them. Looked up from germline, CDR1 is SGHRS and CDR2 is YFSETQ. The CDR3 has 14 residues. In DNA, the CDR3 is TGCGCCAGCAGCTTGGGAACCTCCTACAATGAGCAGTTCTTC. Translated: CASSLGTSYNEQFF. Combining the CDR3 with reference TRBV5-1 and TRBJ2-1 gives the whole variable domain KAGVTQTPRYLIKTRGQQVTLSCSPISGHRSVSWYQQTPGQGLQFLFEYFSETQRNKGNFPGRFSGRQFSNSRSEMNVSTLELGDSALYLCASSLGTSYNEQFFGPGTRLTVL.

The gene calls are TRBV4-3 and TRBJ1-4, with D perhaps TRBD1 (5 bases). This CDR3 has 16 residues. Germline CDR1 is LGHNA and CDR2 is YSLEER. Trimming shortened V by 3 bases and J by 5 bases, and 16 bases separated the two germline ends. CDR3: CASSQGQGGINEKLFF. The CDR3 bases are TGCGCCAGCAGCCAGGGGCAGGGTGGGATAAATGAAAAACTGTTTTTT.

The J gene is TRBJ1-4, the V gene TRBV28, with 9 positions matching TRBD1. V dropped 5 bases and J dropped 7; count of bases not matched to a gene: 8. The CDR3 runs 15 residues. Germline CDR1 and CDR2: MDHEN and SYDVKM. This CDR3 is CASSPPTGGTEKLFF. CDR3 bases: TGTGCCAGCAGTCCGCCCACAGGGGGCACTGAAAAACTGTTTTTT.

The chain carries TRBV2 and TRBJ2-5, with TRBD1 matching over 8 bases. The length of the CDR3 is 13 residues. The V and J ends lost 7 bases and 5 bases, in that order; junction bases with no gene match: 6. The germline V gene encodes CDR1 SNHLY and CDR2 FYNNEI. CDR3 sequence reads: CASNDRGFETQYF. The CDR3, as DNA: TGTGCCAGCAACGACAGGGGCTTTGAGACCCAGTACTTC.

The V and J genes are TRBV10-3 and TRBJ2-1; the match to TRBD2 covers 11 bases. Germline loops: CDR1 ENHRY, CDR2 SYGVKD. The V gene end was trimmed by 7 bases and the J gene end by 5 bases; junction bases not matched to a gene: 7. This CDR3 is built from 15 residues. As DNA, the CDR3 is TGTGCCATCACCAAAGGGACTAGCGGTCACAATGAGCAGTTCTTC. Translation: CAITKGTSGHNEQFF.

V and J are TRBV5-1 and TRBJ1-1; no clear D gene. This CDR3 region has 14 residues. The V end was cut by 0 bases, the J end by 4 bases, with 10 bases between. CDR1 SGHRS and CDR2 YFSETQ come from the germline V gene. CDR3 protein: CASSLVEGGTEAFF. The CDR3 nucleotides read TGCGCCAGCAGCTTGGTCGAGGGAGGCACTGAAGCTTTCTTT.

This sequence joins TRBV7-8 and TRBJ2-3; D may be TRBD1 (5 bases). CDR1 is SGHVS and CDR2 is FQNEAQ in the germline V gene. CDR3 length equals 17 residues. V was cut by 5 bases and J by 0 bases, with 18 bases left in between. Here the CDR3 DNA reads TGTGCCAGCAGCCCCCGCTCCAGGACACTCAGCACAGATACGCAGTATTTT. It codes for CASSPRSRTLSTDTQYF.

The gene calls are TRBV10-3 and TRBJ2-5, with D perhaps matching TRBD2 (6 bases). V lost 5 bases to trimming and J lost 1 base, with 8 bases between them. The V gene's germline CDR1 is ENHRY and CDR2 SYGVKD. The CDR3 spans 13 residues. CDR3 protein: CAISLALQETQYF. The CDR3, as DNA: TGTGCCATCAGTCTAGCGCTCCAAGAGACCCAGTACTTC.